This entry concerns a single T cell receptor beta chain. These data come from a study of identical twins. Each CDR3 protein is one row after TCRdb ran MiXCR on the 5' RACE reads. The sample contains some 1,600,000 distinct CDR3 sequences, around a third of which appear only once. The CDR3 is made up of 19 amino acids. The ends lost 3 bases at V and 0 bases at J; junction bases unmatched: 14. Germline-derived CDR1 and CDR2 are DFQATT and SNEGSKA (reference sequence). V gene TRBV20-1 combines with J gene TRBJ2-3, with TRBD2 matching over 11 bases. The origin of this receptor is a newborn girl in good health. Sequencing was performed on cord blood. CDR3 protein: CSASSFVLAGGPSTDTQYF. The CDR3 nucleotides are TGCAGTGCTAGCTCCTTCGTTCTAGCGGGGGGCCCAAGCACAGATACGCAGTATTTT.